The present TCR beta chain was sequenced within a study of T cells in women clearing cervical HPV infection. Overall study: Blood came at first lesion visit for cases, post-clearance for controls.

TCRdb's table, derived via immunoSEQ multiplex PCR, lists solely in-frame clones and lacks some. This table holds under 45,000 clones. In regard to this clone: Sequencing ends 3 residues short of the CDR3 end; the germline J gene provides the rest.

CDR1 and CDR2 (germline): LNHDA, SQIVND (reference sequence). This CDR3 has 15 residues. The source of this sequence is a woman aged 18 to 75 with a cervical HPV16 infection that either progressed to CIN3+ or cleared (not recorded which). The sequenced sample was blood buffy coat. The V gene is TRBV19, the J gene TRBJ1-4; D is ambiguous. The covered CDR3 bases are TGTGCCAGTAGTGAGGCGGTCCCTTATAATTCACCA. It translates to CASSEAVPYNSP. The complete CDR3 reads CASSEAVPYNSPLFF.